This T cell receptor (beta chain) was obtained from a study of PD-1 blockade in classical Hodgkin lymphoma. About the study: Nivolumab 3 mg/kg was given intravenously every 2 weeks. General observations from the study: Diminished baseline TCR diversity has been reported in newly diagnosed patients relative to healthy donors. Diversity in CD4+ TCRs, unlike that measured in CD8+ TCRs, had risen significantly by C4D1.

Time point specified: cycle 4 day 1 (C4D1), after less than seven weeks of nivolumab. Patients all relapsed after autologous stem cell transplantation, and there was variation in brentuximab vedotin exposure. After thawing, PBMCs were subjected to magnetic negative selection to isolate CD8+ T cells. Complete response, partial response or progressive disease was each patient's best response. Notes on this clone: Its specificity is not known.

TCRdb's copy holds only in-frame clones and misses some; the assay was immunoSEQ multiplex PCR. This sample has about 4,300 clones, with around 74% found just once. Germline V gene data show CDR1 as SGHNT and CDR2 as YYREEE (reference sequence). The CDR3 spans 13 residues. Trimming removed 7 bases from V and 4 bases from J, with 12 bases in between. The chain employs TRBV5-4 and TRBJ2-1, with a tentative D call TRBD1 (6 bases). The TCR originated in a human donor with classical Hodgkin lymphoma. Source: CD8+ T cells from blood, taken before the fourth cycle of nivolumab. The CDR3 reads CASDSDSYNEQFF. The DNA of the CDR3 is TGTGCCAGCGATTCGGACAGTTACAATGAGCAGTTCTTC.